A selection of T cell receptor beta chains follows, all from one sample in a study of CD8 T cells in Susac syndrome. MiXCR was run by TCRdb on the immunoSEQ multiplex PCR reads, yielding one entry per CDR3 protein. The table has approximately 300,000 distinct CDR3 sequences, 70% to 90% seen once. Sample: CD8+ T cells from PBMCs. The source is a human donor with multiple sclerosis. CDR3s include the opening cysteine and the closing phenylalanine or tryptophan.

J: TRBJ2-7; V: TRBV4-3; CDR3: CASSQGWDNSYEQYF
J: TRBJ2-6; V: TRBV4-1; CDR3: CASSRQVEAGANVLTF
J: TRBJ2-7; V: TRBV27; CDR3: CASSSGLSGSIEQYF
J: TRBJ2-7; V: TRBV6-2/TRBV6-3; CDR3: CASSYSRDSPREQYF
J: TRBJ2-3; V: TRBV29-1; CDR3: CSVGPTPGQGPYTQYF
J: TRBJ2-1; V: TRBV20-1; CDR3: CSALDYASYNEQFF
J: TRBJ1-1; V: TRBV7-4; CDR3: CASSLDPPAGAGNTEAFF
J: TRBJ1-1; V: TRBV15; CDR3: CATSSRGDSLGAFF
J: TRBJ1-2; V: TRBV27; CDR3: CASSPLTVDRGHGYGYTF
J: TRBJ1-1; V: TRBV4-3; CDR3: CASSQELVGPEAFF
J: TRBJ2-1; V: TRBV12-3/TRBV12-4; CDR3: CASLNERSYNEQFF
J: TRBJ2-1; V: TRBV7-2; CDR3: CASSFIGGSYNEQFF
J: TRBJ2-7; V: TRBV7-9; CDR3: CASSGYSSRYEQYF
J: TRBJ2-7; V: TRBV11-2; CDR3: CASSLVDPPGEQYF
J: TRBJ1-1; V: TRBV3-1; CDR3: CASSQDRAAQGEAFF
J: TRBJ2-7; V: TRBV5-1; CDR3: CASSLGPPDSLSNEQYF
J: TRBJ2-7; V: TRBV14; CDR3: CASSPNRWTSLFSSYEQYF
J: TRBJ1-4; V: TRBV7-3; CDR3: CASSFRQGRAGERFF
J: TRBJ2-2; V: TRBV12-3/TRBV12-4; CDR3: CASSPESGRNTGELFF
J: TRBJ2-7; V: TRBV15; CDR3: CATSRDREVTYEQYF
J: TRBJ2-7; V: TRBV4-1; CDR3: CASSQGRDGSYEQYF
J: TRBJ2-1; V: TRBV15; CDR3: CATSRGDEQFF
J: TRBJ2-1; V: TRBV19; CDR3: CASRWYSGSYAEQFF
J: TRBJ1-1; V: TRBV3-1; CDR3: CASSQDFQGLNTEAFF
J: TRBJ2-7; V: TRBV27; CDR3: CASSLSGAGLGEQYF
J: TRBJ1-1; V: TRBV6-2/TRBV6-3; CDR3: CASTLGVTGSEAFF
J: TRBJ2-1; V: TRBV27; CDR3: CASSFGGPTSYNEQFF
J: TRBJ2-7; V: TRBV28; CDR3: CASSSSPGQGNSEQYF
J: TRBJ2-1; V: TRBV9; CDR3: CASSPSYGTGLDEQFF
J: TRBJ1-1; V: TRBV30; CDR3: CAWSTISNTEAFF
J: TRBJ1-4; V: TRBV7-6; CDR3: CASSGKTGTGEKLFF
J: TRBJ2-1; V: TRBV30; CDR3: CAWFGTGGYNEQFF
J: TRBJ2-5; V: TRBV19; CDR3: CASKGGGRAPQETQYF
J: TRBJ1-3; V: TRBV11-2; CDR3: CASSLVGTVTMNTIYF
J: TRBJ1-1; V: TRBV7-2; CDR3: CASSLGHSMNTEAFF
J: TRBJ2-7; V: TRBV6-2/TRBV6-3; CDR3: CASSYSTGVVYEQYF
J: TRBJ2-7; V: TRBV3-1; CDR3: CASSQGASGSYEQYF
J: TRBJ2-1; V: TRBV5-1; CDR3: CASSMTGRNEQFF
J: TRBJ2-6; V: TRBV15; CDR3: CATSRPTVEPGGANVLTF
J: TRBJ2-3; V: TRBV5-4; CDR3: CASSSKKTPLLPSNTQYF
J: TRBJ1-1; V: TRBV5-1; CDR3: CASSGEYTEAFF
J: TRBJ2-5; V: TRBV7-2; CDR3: CASSLALVRSEETQYF
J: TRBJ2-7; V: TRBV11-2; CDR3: CASVTKNYEQYF
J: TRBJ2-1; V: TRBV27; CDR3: CASRIGGLAVYNEQFF
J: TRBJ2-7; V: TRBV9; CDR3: CASSESGGAYEQYF
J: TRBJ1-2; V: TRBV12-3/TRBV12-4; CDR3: CASSYGDRVNGYTF
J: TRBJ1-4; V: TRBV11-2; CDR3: CASSLERGSNEKLFF
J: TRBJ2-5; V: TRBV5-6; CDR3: CASSPQTSELWYF
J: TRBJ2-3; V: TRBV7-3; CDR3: CASSLMGYSLKREGWGGTDTQYF
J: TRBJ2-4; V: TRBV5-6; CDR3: CASSSDLRGSGQGIQYF
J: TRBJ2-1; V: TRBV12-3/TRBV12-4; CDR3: CASSWTSGISYNEQFF